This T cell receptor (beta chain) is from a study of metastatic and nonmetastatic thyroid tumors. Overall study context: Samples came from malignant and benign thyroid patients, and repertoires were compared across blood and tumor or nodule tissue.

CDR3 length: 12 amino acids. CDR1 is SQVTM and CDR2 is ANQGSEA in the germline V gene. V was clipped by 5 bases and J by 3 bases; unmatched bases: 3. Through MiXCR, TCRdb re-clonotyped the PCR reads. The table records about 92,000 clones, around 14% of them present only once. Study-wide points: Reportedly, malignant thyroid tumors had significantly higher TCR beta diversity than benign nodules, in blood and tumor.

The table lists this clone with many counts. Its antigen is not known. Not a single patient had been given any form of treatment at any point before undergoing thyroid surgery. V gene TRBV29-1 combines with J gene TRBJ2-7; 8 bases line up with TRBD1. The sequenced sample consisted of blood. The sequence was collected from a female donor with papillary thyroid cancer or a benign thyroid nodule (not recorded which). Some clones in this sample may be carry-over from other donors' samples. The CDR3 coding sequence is TGCAGCGTTCGCGGGACAGGCTACGAGCAGTACTTC. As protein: CSVRGTGYEQYF.